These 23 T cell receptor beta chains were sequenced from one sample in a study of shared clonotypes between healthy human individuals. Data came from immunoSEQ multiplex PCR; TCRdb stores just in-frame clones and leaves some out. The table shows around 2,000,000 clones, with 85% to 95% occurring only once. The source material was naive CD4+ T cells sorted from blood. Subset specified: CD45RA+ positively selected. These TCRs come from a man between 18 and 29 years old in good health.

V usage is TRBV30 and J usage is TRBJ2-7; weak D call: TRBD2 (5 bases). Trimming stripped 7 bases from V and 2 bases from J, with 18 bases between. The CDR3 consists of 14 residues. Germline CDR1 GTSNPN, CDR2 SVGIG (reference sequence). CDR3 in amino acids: CASTFPQRAYEQYF. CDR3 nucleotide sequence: TGTGCCTCCACCTTCCCCCAGAGGGCCTACGAGCAGTACTTC.

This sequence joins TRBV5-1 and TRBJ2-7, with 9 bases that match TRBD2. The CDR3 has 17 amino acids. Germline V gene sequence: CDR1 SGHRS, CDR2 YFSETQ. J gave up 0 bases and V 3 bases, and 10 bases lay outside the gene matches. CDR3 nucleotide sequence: TGCGCCAGCAGCTCCATGGCAGCGGGGGGACTCTCCTACGAGCAGTACTTC. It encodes CASSSMAAGGLSYEQYF. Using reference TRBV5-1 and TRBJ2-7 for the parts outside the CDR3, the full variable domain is KAGVTQTPRYLIKTRGQQVTLSCSPISGHRSVSWYQQTPGQGLQFLFEYFSETQRNKGNFPGRFSGRQFSNSRSEMNVSTLELGDSALYLCASSSMAAGGLSYEQYFGPGTRLTVT.

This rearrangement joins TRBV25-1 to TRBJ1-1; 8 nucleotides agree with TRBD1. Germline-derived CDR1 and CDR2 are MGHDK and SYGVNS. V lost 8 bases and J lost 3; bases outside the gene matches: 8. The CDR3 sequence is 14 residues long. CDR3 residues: CASRTGFGDTEAFF. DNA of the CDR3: TGTGCCAGCCGGACAGGGTTTGGGGACACTGAAGCTTTCTTT.

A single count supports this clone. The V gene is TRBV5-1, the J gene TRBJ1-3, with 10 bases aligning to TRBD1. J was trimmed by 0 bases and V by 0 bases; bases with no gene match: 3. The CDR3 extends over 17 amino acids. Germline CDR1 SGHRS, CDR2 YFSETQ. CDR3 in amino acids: CASSLGQGANSGNTIYF. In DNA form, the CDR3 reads TGCGCCAGCAGCTTGGGACAGGGGGCAAACTCTGGAAACACCATATATTTT.

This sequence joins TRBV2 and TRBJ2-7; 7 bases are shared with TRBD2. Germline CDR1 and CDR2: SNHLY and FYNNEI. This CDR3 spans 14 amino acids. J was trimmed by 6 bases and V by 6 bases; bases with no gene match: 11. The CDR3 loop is CASSRRAGDPEQYF. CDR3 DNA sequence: TGTGCCAGCAGCCGTAGGGCGGGAGACCCCGAGCAGTACTTC.

Here the CDR3 DNA reads TGTGCCATCAGTGGTGAACAAGGACCTTGGGCCTACGAGCAGTACTTC. Its protein product is CAISGEQGPWAYEQYF. V usage is TRBV10-3 and J usage is TRBJ2-7; D is unclear. V was cut by 4 bases and J by 2 bases, with 18 bases left in between. This CDR3 has 16 amino acids. Germline-derived CDR1 and CDR2 are ENHRY and SYGVKD.

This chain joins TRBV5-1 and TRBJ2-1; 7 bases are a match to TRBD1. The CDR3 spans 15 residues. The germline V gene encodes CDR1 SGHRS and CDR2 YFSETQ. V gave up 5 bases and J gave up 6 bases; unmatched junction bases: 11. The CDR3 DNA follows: TGCGCCAGCAGGGGACAAGGGGGCGCGGTCAATGAGCAGTTCTTC. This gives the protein CASRGQGGAVNEQFF.

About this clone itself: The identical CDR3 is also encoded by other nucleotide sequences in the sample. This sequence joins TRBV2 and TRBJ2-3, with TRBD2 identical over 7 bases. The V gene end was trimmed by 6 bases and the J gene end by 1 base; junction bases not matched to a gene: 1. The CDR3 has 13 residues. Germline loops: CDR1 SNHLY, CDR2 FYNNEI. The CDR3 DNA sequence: TGTGCCAGCAGGGCGGGAGGCACAGATACGCAGTATTTT. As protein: CASRAGGTDTQYF. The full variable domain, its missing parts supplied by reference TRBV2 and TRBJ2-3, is EPEVTQTPSHQVTQMGQEVILRCVPISNHLYFYWYRQILGQKVEFLVSFYNNEISEKSEIFDDQFSVERPDGSNFTLKIRSTKLEDSAMYFCASRAGGTDTQYFGPGTRLTVL.

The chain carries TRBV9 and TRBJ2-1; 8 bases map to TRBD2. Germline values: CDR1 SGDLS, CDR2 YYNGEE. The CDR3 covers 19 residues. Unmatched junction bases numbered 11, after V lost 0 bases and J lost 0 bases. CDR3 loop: CASSVGGGSWVGSYNEQFF. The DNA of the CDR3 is TGTGCCAGCAGCGTAGGCGGGGGGTCGTGGGTAGGCTCCTACAATGAGCAGTTCTTC.

The CDR3 region is CASSLTLYEQYF. Here the CDR3 DNA reads TGTGCCAGCAGCCTAACACTGTACGAGCAGTACTTC. This chain uses TRBV5-6 with TRBJ2-7; D not resolved. Germline V CDR1 and CDR2: SGHDT, YYEEEE. Trimming shortened V by 4 bases and J by 4 bases, and 9 bases separated the two germline ends. This CDR3 is built from 12 residues.

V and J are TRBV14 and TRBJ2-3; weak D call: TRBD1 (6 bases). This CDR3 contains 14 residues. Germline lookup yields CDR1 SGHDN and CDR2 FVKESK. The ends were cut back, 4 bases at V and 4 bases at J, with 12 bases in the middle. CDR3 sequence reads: CASSRGTHADTQYF. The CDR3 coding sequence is TGTGCCAGCAGCCGGGGGACACATGCAGATACGCAGTATTTT.

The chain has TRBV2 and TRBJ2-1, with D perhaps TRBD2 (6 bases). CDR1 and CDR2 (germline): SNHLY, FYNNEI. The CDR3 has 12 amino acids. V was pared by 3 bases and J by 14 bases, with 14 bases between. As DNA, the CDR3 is TGTGCCAGCAGTGACCCCCCGGGGGTGGAGTTCTTC. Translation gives CASSDPPGVEFF.

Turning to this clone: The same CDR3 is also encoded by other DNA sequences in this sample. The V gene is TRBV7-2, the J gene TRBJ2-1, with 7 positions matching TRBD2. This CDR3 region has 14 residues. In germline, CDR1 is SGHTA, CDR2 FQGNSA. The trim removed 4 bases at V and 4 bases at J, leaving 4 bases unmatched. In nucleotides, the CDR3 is TGTGCCAGCAGCTCTAGCGGTTCGTACAATGAGCAGTTCTTC. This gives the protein CASSSSGSYNEQFF.

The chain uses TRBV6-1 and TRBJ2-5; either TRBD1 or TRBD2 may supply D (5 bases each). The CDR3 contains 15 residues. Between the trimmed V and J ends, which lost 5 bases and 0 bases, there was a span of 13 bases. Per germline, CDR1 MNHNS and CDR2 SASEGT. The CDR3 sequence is CASSWDGWYQETQYF. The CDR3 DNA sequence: TGTGCCAGCAGTTGGGACGGCTGGTACCAAGAGACCCAGTACTTC.

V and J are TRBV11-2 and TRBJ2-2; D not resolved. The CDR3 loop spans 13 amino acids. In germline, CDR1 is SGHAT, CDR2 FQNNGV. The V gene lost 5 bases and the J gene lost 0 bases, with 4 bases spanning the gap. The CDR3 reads CASSPPNTGELFF. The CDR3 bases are TGTGCCAGCAGCCCCCCGAACACCGGGGAGCTGTTTTTT.

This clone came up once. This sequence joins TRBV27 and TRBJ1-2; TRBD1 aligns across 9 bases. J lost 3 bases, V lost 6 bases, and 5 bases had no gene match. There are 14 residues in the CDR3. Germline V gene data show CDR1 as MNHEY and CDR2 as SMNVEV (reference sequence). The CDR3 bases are TGTGCCAGCAGCCTCGGGACAGGGTACTATGGCTACACCTTC. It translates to CASSLGTGYYGYTF.

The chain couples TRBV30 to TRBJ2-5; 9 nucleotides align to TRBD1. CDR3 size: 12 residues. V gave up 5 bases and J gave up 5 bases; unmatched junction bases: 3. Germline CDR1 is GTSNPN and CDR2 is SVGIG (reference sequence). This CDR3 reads CAWGTGRETQYF. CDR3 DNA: TGTGCCTGGGGGACAGGGAGGGAGACCCAGTACTTC. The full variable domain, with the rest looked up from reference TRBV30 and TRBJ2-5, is SQTIHQWPATLVQPVGSPLSLECTVEGTSNPNLYWYRQAAGRGLQLLFYSVGIGQISSEVPQNLSASRPQDRQFILSSKKLLLSDSGFYLCAWGTGRETQYFGPGTRLLVL.

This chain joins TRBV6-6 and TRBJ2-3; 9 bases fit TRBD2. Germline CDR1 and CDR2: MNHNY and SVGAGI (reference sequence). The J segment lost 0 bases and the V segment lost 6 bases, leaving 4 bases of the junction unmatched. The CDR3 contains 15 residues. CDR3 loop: CASRASGASTDTQYF. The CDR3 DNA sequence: TGTGCCAGCAGAGCTAGCGGGGCCAGCACAGATACGCAGTATTTT.

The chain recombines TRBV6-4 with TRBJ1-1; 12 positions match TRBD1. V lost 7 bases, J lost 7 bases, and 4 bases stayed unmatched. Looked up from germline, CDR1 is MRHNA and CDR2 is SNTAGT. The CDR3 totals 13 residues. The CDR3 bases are TGTGCCAGCAAGGGACAGGGGGCCGGTGAAGCTTTCTTT. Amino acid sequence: CASKGQGAGEAFF.

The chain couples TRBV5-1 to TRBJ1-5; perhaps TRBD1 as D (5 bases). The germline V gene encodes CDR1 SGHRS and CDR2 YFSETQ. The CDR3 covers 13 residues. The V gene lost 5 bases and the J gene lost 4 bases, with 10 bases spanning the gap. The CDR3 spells CASRQELNQPQHF. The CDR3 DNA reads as TGCGCCAGCAGACAGGAATTGAATCAGCCCCAGCATTTT. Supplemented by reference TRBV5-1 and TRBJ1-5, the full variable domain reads KAGVTQTPRYLIKTRGQQVTLSCSPISGHRSVSWYQQTPGQGLQFLFEYFSETQRNKGNFPGRFSGRQFSNSRSEMNVSTLELGDSALYLCASRQELNQPQHFGDGTRLSIL.

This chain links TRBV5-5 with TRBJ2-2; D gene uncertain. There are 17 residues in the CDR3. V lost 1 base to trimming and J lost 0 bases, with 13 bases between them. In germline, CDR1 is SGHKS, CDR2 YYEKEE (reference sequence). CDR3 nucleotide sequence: TGTGCCAGCAGCTTGTCATTAAAGGCCCCGAACACCGGGGAGCTGTTTTTT. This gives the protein CASSLSLKAPNTGELFF.

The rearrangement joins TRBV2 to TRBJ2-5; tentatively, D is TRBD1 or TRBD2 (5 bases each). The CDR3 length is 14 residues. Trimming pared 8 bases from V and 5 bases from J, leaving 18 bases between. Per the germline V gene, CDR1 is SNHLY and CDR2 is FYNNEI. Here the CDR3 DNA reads TGTGCCAGCGGGGACGATCGGGCGGTGGAGACCCAGTACTTC. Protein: CASGDDRAVETQYF.

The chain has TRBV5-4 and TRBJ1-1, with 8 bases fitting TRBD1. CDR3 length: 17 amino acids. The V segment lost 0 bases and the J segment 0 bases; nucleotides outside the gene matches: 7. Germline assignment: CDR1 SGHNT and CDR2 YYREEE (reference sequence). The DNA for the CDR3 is TGTGCCAGCAGCTTGGGACAGGGGCCATTCATGAACACTGAAGCTTTCTTT. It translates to CASSLGQGPFMNTEAFF.